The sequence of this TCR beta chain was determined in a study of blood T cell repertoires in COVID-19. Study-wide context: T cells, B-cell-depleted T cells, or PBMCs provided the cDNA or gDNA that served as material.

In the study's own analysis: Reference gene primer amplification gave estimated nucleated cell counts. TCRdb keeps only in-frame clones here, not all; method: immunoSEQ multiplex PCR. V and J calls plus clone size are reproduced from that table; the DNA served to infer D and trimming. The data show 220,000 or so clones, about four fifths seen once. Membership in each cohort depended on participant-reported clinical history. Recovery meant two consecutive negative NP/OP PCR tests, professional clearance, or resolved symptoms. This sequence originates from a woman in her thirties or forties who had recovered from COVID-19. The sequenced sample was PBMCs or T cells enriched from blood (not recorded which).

In DNA, the CDR3 is TGTGCCAGCAGTTTGGGTAGAGGGAATGAGCAGTTCTTC. It yields the protein CASSLGRGNEQFF. The chain couples TRBV28 to TRBJ2-1; D is possibly TRBD2 (5 bases). There are 13 residues in the CDR3. Germline CDR1 is MDHEN and CDR2 is SYDVKM. Trimming took off 3 bases at V and 7 bases at J, with 10 bases between the two ends.